The 9 T cell receptor beta chains in this list originate from one sample, sequenced in a study of read filtering for tumor transcriptome and immune sequencing. The library was built from about 0.4 ug RNA with molecular barcoded adaptors for alpha/delta and beta/gamma chains. TCRdb itself ran the reads through MiXCR, one entry per CDR3 protein. The profile shows 50,000 or so distinct CDR3 sequences, 12% of them singletons. The specimen was a population of CD138-negative cells sorted from bone marrow. The source of these receptors is a donor over 35 with multiple myeloma.

This clonotype was counted ten times or more. V usage is TRBV7-3 and J usage is TRBJ1-1; 8 bases line up with TRBD1. Losses at the gene ends were 3 bases for V and 4 bases for J; bases not matched to a gene: 1. The germline V gene encodes CDR1 SGHTA and CDR2 FQGTGA. There are 13 residues in the CDR3. Here the CDR3 reads CASSFDRGTEAFF. The CDR3 DNA reads TGTGCCAGCAGCTTCGACAGGGGCACTGAAGCTTTCTTT.

In its sample, this clonotype was seen many times. The V and J genes are TRBV4-1 and TRBJ1-5; TRBD1 is a possible D gene (6 bases). Looked up from germline, CDR1 is MGHRA and CDR2 is YSYEKL. This CDR3 contains 17 residues. Trimming took off 4 bases at V and 2 bases at J, with 18 bases between the two ends. The CDR3 coding sequence is TGCGCCAGCAGCCCAAAGGGGGGAGGGAATGGCAATCAGCCCCAGCATTTT. As protein: CASSPKGGGNGNQPQHF.

This clonotype was observed many times. The V gene is TRBV30, the J gene TRBJ2-1, with 11 bases that match TRBD2. CDR1 is GTSNPN, CDR2 SVGIG, per germline (reference sequence). The CDR3 totals 15 residues. The trim removed 1 base at V and 6 bases at J, leaving 5 bases unmatched. In DNA form, the CDR3 reads TGTGCCTGGAGTGAAGGACTAGCGGGCCTCAATGAGCAGTTCTTC. Translated, it gives CAWSEGLAGLNEQFF.

As to this clonotype: At one of its ends the junction is not consistent with the germline gene, which may arise from a read error. The chain uses TRBV19 and TRBJ1-5, with 9 bases matching TRBD1. CDR3 length equals 16 residues. The V gene's germline CDR1 is LNHDA and CDR2 SQIVND (reference sequence). CDR3 residues: CAGRDRDRVGNQPQHF. CDR3 in DNA: TGTGCCGGTAGGGATCGGGACAGGGTAGGCAATCAGCCCCAGCATTTT.

Worth noting for this clonotype: A far bigger clonotype differs at one base, so this is likely a read error. The J gene is TRBJ2-1, the V gene TRBV7-9; weak D call: TRBD2 (6 bases). The germline V gene has CDR1 SEHNR and CDR2 FQNEAQ (reference sequence). Trimming pared 5 bases from V and 4 bases from J, leaving 15 bases between. The CDR3 runs 15 residues. CDR3 protein: CASSTRHGTYNEQFF. In DNA, the CDR3 is TGTGCCAGCAGCACCCGTCACGGGACTTACAATGAGCAGTTCTTC. Variable domain in full (rest from reference TRBV7-9 and TRBJ2-1): DTGVSQNPRHKITKRGQNVTFRCDPISEHNRLYWYRQTLGQGPEFLTYFQNEAQLEKSRLLSDRFSAERPKGSFSTLEIQRTEQGDSAMYLCASSTRHGTYNEQFFGPGTRLTVL.

Only a few counts were recorded for this clonotype. The likely explanation is a read error, given a far larger clone one base away. The chain has TRBV11-1 and TRBJ2-1; D is possibly TRBD2 (5 bases). CDR1 is SGHAT and CDR2 is FQDESV in the germline V gene (reference sequence). The CDR3 runs to 12 residues. CDR3 bases: TGTGCCAGCAGCACCGGACTGAATGGGCAGTTCTTC. Translation gives CASSTGLNGQFF. The full variable domain, with the rest looked up from reference TRBV11-1 and TRBJ2-1, is EAEVAQSPRYKITEKSQAVAFWCDPISGHATLYWYRQILGQGPELLVQFQDESVVDDSQLPKDRFSAERLKGVDSTLKIQPAELGDSAMYLCASSTGLNGQFFGPGTRLTVL.

This clonotype has ten or more counts. The V gene is TRBV14, the J gene TRBJ2-3, with D perhaps TRBD1 or TRBD2 (5 bases each). With 4 bases removed from V and 0 bases from J, the gap between germline ends came to 14 bases. Germline CDR1 is SGHDN and CDR2 is FVKESK. The length of the CDR3 is 16 residues. This CDR3 is CASSRDLWGSTDTQYF. The CDR3 DNA sequence: TGTGCCAGCAGCCGAGACTTATGGGGGAGCACAGATACGCAGTATTTT. Supplemented by reference TRBV14 and TRBJ2-3, the full variable domain reads EAGVTQFPSHSVIEKGQTVTLRCDPISGHDNLYWYRRVMGKEIKFLLHFVKESKQDESGMPNNRFLAERTGGTYSTLKVQPAELEDSGVYFCASSRDLWGSTDTQYFGPGTRLTVL.

In its sample, this clonotype was seen many times. A much larger clonotype is one base distant, so this may be a read error. This rearrangement joins TRBV7-2 to TRBJ2-1; TRBD2 agrees at 16 bases. There are 16 residues in the CDR3. Trimming at V came to 5 bases and at J to 12 bases, leaving 10 bases not matched to a gene. Germline CDR1 is SGHTA and CDR2 is FQGNSA. In DNA form, the CDR3 reads TGTGCCAGCAGCCGTCCCGGGACTAGCGGGAGGGCTGGGCAGTTCTTC. Translating it yields CASSRPGTSGRAGQFF.

The table lists this clonotype with many counts. The chain is built from TRBV3-1 and TRBJ1-1, with D hard to call. The CDR3 spans 13 residues. Germline CDR1 and CDR2: LGHDT and YNNKEL (reference sequence). With 1 base removed from V and 4 bases from J, the gap between germline ends came to 7 bases. CDR3 coding DNA: TGTGCCAGCAGCCAAGTCTGGAGCACTGAAGCTTTCTTT. Residues: CASSQVWSTEAFF.